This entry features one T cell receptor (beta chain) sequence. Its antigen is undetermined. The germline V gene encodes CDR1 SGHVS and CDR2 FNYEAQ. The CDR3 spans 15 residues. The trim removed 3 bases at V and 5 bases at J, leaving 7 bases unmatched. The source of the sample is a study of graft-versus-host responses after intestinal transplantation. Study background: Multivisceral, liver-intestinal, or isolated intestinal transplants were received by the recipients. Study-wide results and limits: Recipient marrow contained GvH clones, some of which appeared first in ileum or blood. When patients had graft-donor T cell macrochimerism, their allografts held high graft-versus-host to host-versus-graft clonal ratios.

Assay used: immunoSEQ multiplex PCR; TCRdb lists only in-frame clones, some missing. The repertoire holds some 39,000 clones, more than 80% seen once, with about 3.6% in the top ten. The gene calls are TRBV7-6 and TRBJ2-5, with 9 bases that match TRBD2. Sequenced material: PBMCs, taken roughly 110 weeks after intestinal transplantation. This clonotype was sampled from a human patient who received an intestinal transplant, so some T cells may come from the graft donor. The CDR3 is CASSFKWRGGETQYF. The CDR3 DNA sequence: TGTGCCAGCAGCTTTAAGTGGCGGGGGGGGGAGACCCAGTACTTC.